This passage covers 30 T cell receptor beta chains from one sample sequenced in a study of regulatory T cells in long-lasting Graves disease. Researchers made TCR beta libraries by using iRepertoire HTBI primers and running Arm-PCR on CDR3 regions. TCRdb independently ran MiXCR on the multiplex PCR reads; one entry per CDR3 protein. The sample holds roughly 420,000 distinct CDR3 sequences, 12% to 15% seen once. Time point of the sample: newly diagnosed GD, antithyroid drugs for less than 3 months. PBMCs were the source of the RNA used for TCR sequencing. The sample was also reused in another study, on T cells in Graves' hyperthyroidism and ophthalmopathy.

The sequenced sample was peripheral blood mononuclear cells (PBMCs), obtained at new diagnosis, from a patient treated with antithyroid drugs. The receptors originated from a woman aged 45 to 65 with Graves disease.

The gene calls are TRBV20-1 and TRBJ2-1; 7 nucleotides match TRBD2. This CDR3 has 15 amino acids. The J segment lost 0 bases and the V segment lost 4 bases, leaving 6 bases of the junction unmatched. Germline-derived CDR1 and CDR2 are DFQATT and SNEGSKA (reference sequence). DNA of the CDR3: TGCAGTGCTATGGACGGGAGGAGCTCCTACAATGAGCAGTTCTTC. It translates to CSAMDGRSSYNEQFF.

The sample holds many counts of this clonotype. The chain employs TRBV4-2 and TRBJ2-5; 11 bases fit TRBD2. Germline CDR1 LGHNA, CDR2 YNFKEQ. There are 15 residues in the CDR3. The junction had 3 bases not matched to a gene; V was cut back by 4 bases and J by 2 bases. The CDR3 sequence is CASSPGTSGQETQYF. The CDR3 DNA reads TGTGCCAGCAGCCCCGGGACTAGCGGACAAGAGACCCAGTACTTC.

This sequence joins TRBV5-1 and TRBJ2-1; 11 bases map to TRBD1. CDR1 is SGHRS and CDR2 is YFSETQ in the germline V gene. J lost 10 bases, V lost 4 bases, and 10 bases had no gene match. The CDR3 contains 15 residues. CDR3 nucleotide sequence: TGCGCCAGCAGCACAACCGGGACAGGGGGAATGGAGCAGTTCTTC. Residues: CASSTTGTGGMEQFF.

This clonotype was detected once. The rearrangement uses TRBV28 and TRBJ2-7; 12 bases are shared with TRBD2. The V and J ends lost 11 bases and 6 bases, in that order; junction bases with no gene match: 8. This CDR3 has 13 amino acids. Germline-derived CDR1 and CDR2 are MDHEN and SYDVKM. CDR3 loop: CAASPGLAGEQYF. Written as DNA, the CDR3 is TGTGCCGCCTCCCCGGGACTAGCGGGCGAGCAGTACTTC.

This clonotype has more than one count but fewer than ten. V gene TRBV24-1 combines with J gene TRBJ2-2; perhaps TRBD2 as D (7 bases). The CDR3 totals 16 residues. Germline lookup yields CDR1 KGHDR and CDR2 SFDVKD. V lost 5 bases and J 4 bases, leaving 16 bases between the germline ends. In nucleotides, the CDR3 is TGTGCCACCAGTGGTACCAGGGGAGGGAGCACCGGGGAGCTGTTTTTT. This gives the protein CATSGTRGGSTGELFF.

Ten or more counts support this clonotype. This chain joins TRBV3-1 and TRBJ2-7, with D perhaps TRBD2 (6 bases). V lost 7 bases, J lost 0 bases, and 13 bases lay in between. CDR3 length: 14 residues. In germline, CDR1 is LGHDT, CDR2 YNNKEL (reference sequence). CDR3 residues: CASTSSEFSYEQYF. The CDR3 DNA reads as TGTGCCAGCACCTCTAGCGAATTCTCCTACGAGCAGTACTTC.

This clonotype was observed at least ten times. The chain carries TRBV11-2 and TRBJ2-1; 9 bases agree with TRBD2. Germline assignment: CDR1 SGHAT and CDR2 FQNNGV. The V segment lost 1 base and the J segment 8 bases; nucleotides outside the gene matches: 6. This CDR3 spans 15 amino acids. The CDR3 is CASSLGGSGSYEQFF. The DNA for the CDR3 is TGTGCCAGCAGCTTAGGGGGTAGCGGGAGCTATGAGCAGTTCTTC.

This clonotype was detected a few times. The V gene is TRBV19, the J gene TRBJ2-7, with 10 nucleotides matching TRBD1. This CDR3 spans 14 amino acids. Per the germline V gene, CDR1 is LNHDA and CDR2 is SQIVND (reference sequence). The V gene end was trimmed by 9 bases and the J gene end by 2 bases; junction bases not matched to a gene: 7. CDR3 DNA sequence: TGTGCCAGCACCCGGACAGGGGGAACCTACGAGCAGTACTTC. The encoded protein is CASTRTGGTYEQYF.

This sequence joins TRBV6-2 or TRBV6-3 and TRBJ1-1; 8 bases are a match to TRBD1. Trimming took 5 bases from V and 0 from J; bases not matched to a gene: 11. CDR1 and CDR2 from the germline V gene are MNHEY and SVGEGT. CDR3 length: 17 residues. CDR3 in DNA: TGTGCCAGCAGTGCCGGACAGGGCCGTTTCATGAACACTGAAGCTTTCTTT. Amino acids: CASSAGQGRFMNTEAFF.

This clonotype appeared many times. The chain carries TRBV11-1 and TRBJ2-1; D possibly uses TRBD1 or TRBD2 (5 bases each). This CDR3 has 10 residues. The V gene's germline CDR1 is SGHAT and CDR2 FQDESV (reference sequence). The CDR3 DNA reads TGTAGTGTTGGGACCAATGAGCAGTTCTTC. Its protein product is CSVGTNEQFF.

This clonotype occurred many times. The CDR3 coding sequence is TGTGCCAGTAGTATAGGACCTAGCGGGCATCCCCATCAGTTCTTC. Protein sequence: CASSIGPSGHPHQFF. The V gene is TRBV19, the J gene TRBJ2-1, with 8 bases aligning to TRBD2. CDR1 and CDR2 from the germline V gene are LNHDA and SQIVND (reference sequence). The CDR3 sequence is 15 residues long. V trimming: 1 base; J trimming: 13 bases; junction bases outside the gene matches: 12.

In this sample, this clonotype turned up many times. The chain recombines TRBV7-9 with TRBJ2-1, with TRBD1 as a possible D gene (6 bases). With 1 base removed from V and 3 bases from J, the gap between germline ends came to 10 bases. Germline V gene lookup returns CDR1 SEHNR and CDR2 FQNEAQ (reference sequence). The CDR3 totals 15 residues. The CDR3, as DNA: TGTGCCAGCAGCTTAGTGGGGGCAAACTACAATGAGCAGTTCTTC. Its translation: CASSLVGANYNEQFF.

The table lists this clonotype with many counts. The V and J genes are TRBV30 and TRBJ2-1; D remains ambiguous. The V end lost 0 bases, the J end lost 5 bases, and 5 bases lay between the germline ends. Germline lookup yields CDR1 GTSNPN and CDR2 SVGIG (reference sequence). This CDR3 spans 12 amino acids. CDR3 nucleotide sequence: TGTGCCTGGAGTGTAGAAGACAATGAGCAGTTCTTC. This translates into CAWSVEDNEQFF.

This clonotype was detected ten times or more. V usage is TRBV2 and J usage is TRBJ2-5, with TRBD1 identical over 7 bases. Germline V CDR1 and CDR2: SNHLY, FYNNEI. J gave up 4 bases and V 6 bases, and 8 bases lay outside the gene matches. CDR3 size: 14 residues. The CDR3: CASSRGTGVETQYF. In nucleotides, the CDR3 is TGTGCCAGCAGCAGGGGTACAGGGGTAGAGACCCAGTACTTC. The complete variable domain, with remaining parts taken from reference TRBV2 and TRBJ2-5, reads EPEVTQTPSHQVTQMGQEVILRCVPISNHLYFYWYRQILGQKVEFLVSFYNNEISEKSEIFDDQFSVERPDGSNFTLKIRSTKLEDSAMYFCASSRGTGVETQYFGPGTRLLVL.

This clonotype was seen at least ten times. This chain connects TRBV7-9 to TRBJ1-1; unclear D gene. The CDR3 is 12 amino acids. Trimming took 6 bases from V and 0 from J, leaving 5 bases between them. Per germline, CDR1 SEHNR and CDR2 FQNEAQ (reference sequence). The CDR3 is CASSGLNTEAFF. The CDR3 DNA sequence: TGTGCCAGCAGTGGGTTGAACACTGAAGCTTTCTTT.

The V and J genes are TRBV3-1 and TRBJ1-3; TRBD1 might be the D (5 bases). Germline CDR1 is LGHDT and CDR2 is YNNKEL (reference sequence). The CDR3 extends over 16 amino acids. Trimming cost V 1 base and J 5 bases, with 15 bases left between them. Here the CDR3 reads CASSQGGRESRNTIYF. CDR3 in DNA: TGTGCCAGCAGCCAAGGGGGCCGGGAGAGTAGAAACACCATATATTTT.

Many counts were recorded for this clonotype. The J gene is TRBJ1-5, the V gene TRBV27; the D is unclear. Germline V gene lookup returns CDR1 MNHEY and CDR2 SMNVEV (reference sequence). V lost 5 bases, J lost 3 bases, and 14 bases lay in between. CDR3 length: 15 residues. CDR3 in amino acids: CASSPSTFTNQPQHF. DNA for the CDR3: TGTGCCAGCAGTCCCTCGACTTTCACCAATCAGCCCCAGCATTTT.

This clonotype has just one count. The chain recombines TRBV4-1 with TRBJ2-2; 12 bases match TRBD2. V shed 4 bases and J 0 bases; nucleotides not matched to a gene: 3. Germline CDR1 is MGHRA and CDR2 is YSYEKL. This CDR3 region has 17 residues. In DNA form, the CDR3 reads TGCGCCAGCAGCCTTGGACTAGCGGGAACGAACACCGGGGAGCTGTTTTTT. This sequence encodes CASSLGLAGTNTGELFF.

This clonotype came up a few times. The V call is TRBV27, the J call TRBJ2-7, with 8 bases fitting TRBD2. Per germline, CDR1 MNHEY and CDR2 SMNVEV (reference sequence). The J segment lost 0 bases and the V segment lost 5 bases, leaving 9 bases of the junction unmatched. This CDR3 spans 16 amino acids. The CDR3 DNA reads as TGTGCCAGCAGTATAACTAGCGGAGATTACTCCTACGAGCAGTACTTC. This sequence encodes CASSITSGDYSYEQYF.

Remarks on this clonotype: A much larger clonotype is one base distant, so this may be a read error. V is TRBV20-1 and J is TRBJ1-4; possibly TRBD1 for D (5 bases). The V and J ends lost 0 bases and 6 bases respectively, with 23 bases between them. CDR3 size: 18 residues. Germline CDR1 DFQATT, CDR2 SNEGSKA (reference sequence). The CDR3 reads CSARDSGAIDGGDEKLFF. The CDR3 DNA is TGCAGTGCTAGAGACTCCGGGGCAATAGACGGGGGAGATGAAAAACTGTTTTTT.

The chain couples TRBV30 to TRBJ2-5, with 7 positions matching TRBD1. Germline V lookup: CDR1 GTSNPN, CDR2 SVGIG (reference sequence). CDR3 length: 13 residues. The junction had 6 bases not matched to a gene; V was cut back by 3 bases and J by 5 bases. CDR3 in amino acids: CAWRTGVGETQYF. The CDR3 DNA reads TGTGCCTGGAGAACAGGGGTGGGGGAGACCCAGTACTTC.

This clonotype showed up many times. The genes are TRBV27 and TRBJ1-4; 9 nucleotides agree with TRBD1. Trimming at V came to 6 bases and at J to 7 bases, leaving 6 bases not matched to a gene. The CDR3 length is 14 residues. Germline V CDR1 and CDR2: MNHEY, SMNVEV (reference sequence). The CDR3 DNA is TGTGCCAGCAGCCCCGGGACAGGGATTGAAAAACTGTTTTTT. As protein: CASSPGTGIEKLFF.

This clonotype was picked up many times. The chain combines TRBV6-1 with TRBJ2-3; no clear D gene. Germline assignment: CDR1 MNHNS and CDR2 SASEGT. This CDR3 is built from 15 residues. The V gene lost 2 bases and the J gene lost 0 bases, with 9 bases spanning the gap. CDR3 sequence: CASSEPGASTDTQYF. The CDR3 bases are TGTGCCAGCAGTGAACCGGGCGCTAGCACAGATACGCAGTATTTT.

There are many counts of this clonotype. The genes are TRBV6-1 and TRBJ2-5, with 11 bases that match TRBD2. The CDR3 consists of 16 residues. Per germline, CDR1 MNHNS and CDR2 SASEGT. The V gene end was trimmed by 6 bases and the J gene end by 6 bases; junction bases not matched to a gene: 12. The CDR3 DNA follows: TGTGCCAGCAGCCTTACCTCACTAGCGGGAGTTCAGACCCAGTACTTC. Its translation is CASSLTSLAGVQTQYF.

This clonotype was counted a few times. The chain links TRBV6-1 to TRBJ1-5, with TRBD1 as a possible D gene (5 bases). This CDR3 is 14 amino acids long. Per germline, CDR1 MNHNS and CDR2 SASEGT. V lost 6 bases, J lost 2 bases, and 11 bases lay in between. CDR3 in DNA: TGTGCCAGCAGGGGGCACGGGGGCAATCAGCCCCAGCATTTT. Its translation: CASRGHGGNQPQHF.

The table lists this clonotype with a few counts. The J gene is TRBJ1-2, the V gene TRBV30; unclear D gene. The V end lost 1 base, the J end lost 8 bases, and 11 bases lay between the germline ends. Germline assignment: CDR1 GTSNPN and CDR2 SVGIG (reference sequence). The CDR3 spans 12 residues. The chain's CDR3 is CAWSASLGGYTF. CDR3 DNA sequence: TGTGCCTGGAGTGCCTCGCTAGGCGGCTACACCTTC.

J is TRBJ1-2 and V is TRBV6-1; D perhaps matches TRBD1 (5 bases). V lost 0 bases and J lost 2, with 16 bases in between. This CDR3 is built from 17 residues. Per the germline V gene, CDR1 is MNHNS and CDR2 is SASEGT. The CDR3 here is CASSEARRTLENYGYTF. In nucleotides, the CDR3 is TGTGCCAGCAGTGAAGCGCGTCGGACACTTGAAAACTATGGCTACACCTTC.

The CDR3 region has the DNA TGTGCCAGCTTCGGGGATTCTGTCCTCTGGAGAAACACCATATATTTT. It codes for CASFGDSVLWRNTIYF. V gene TRBV28 combines with J gene TRBJ1-3; D is undetermined. This CDR3 comprises 16 residues. Trimming shortened V by 8 bases and J by 5 bases, and 22 bases separated the two germline ends. The germline V gene has CDR1 MDHEN and CDR2 SYDVKM.

This clonotype was found a few times. The CDR3 region has the DNA TGTGCCAGCAGCCAAGAAGTAGGCAGGGCTAACGTTGAAGCTTTCTTT. This gives the protein CASSQEVGRANVEAFF. The V and J genes are TRBV4-2 and TRBJ1-1, with D perhaps TRBD1 (5 bases). Between the trimmed V and J ends, which lost 0 bases and 7 bases, there was a span of 18 bases. CDR3 length: 16 residues. The germline gives CDR1 LGHNA, CDR2 YNFKEQ.

This clonotype has only a few counts. The rearrangement links TRBV5-5 to TRBJ1-3; tentative D call: TRBD1 (5 bases). The germline gives CDR1 SGHKS, CDR2 YYEKEE (reference sequence). V was shortened by 4 bases and J by 0 bases, with 8 bases between the two germline ends. This CDR3 contains 14 residues. The chain's CDR3 is CASSPDTSGNTIYF. In DNA, the CDR3 is TGTGCCAGCAGCCCGGACACCTCTGGAAACACCATATATTTT.